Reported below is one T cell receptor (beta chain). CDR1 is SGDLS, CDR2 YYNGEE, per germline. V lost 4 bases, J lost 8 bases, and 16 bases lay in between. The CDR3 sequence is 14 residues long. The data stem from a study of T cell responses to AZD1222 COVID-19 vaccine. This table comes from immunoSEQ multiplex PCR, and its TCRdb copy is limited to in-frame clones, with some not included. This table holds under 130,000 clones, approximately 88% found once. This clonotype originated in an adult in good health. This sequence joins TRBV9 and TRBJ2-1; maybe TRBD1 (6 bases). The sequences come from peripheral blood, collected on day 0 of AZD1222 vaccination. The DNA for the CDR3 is TGTGCCAGCAGCCCCTACAGGGACCAGGATGAGCAGTTCTTC. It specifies CASSPYRDQDEQFF.